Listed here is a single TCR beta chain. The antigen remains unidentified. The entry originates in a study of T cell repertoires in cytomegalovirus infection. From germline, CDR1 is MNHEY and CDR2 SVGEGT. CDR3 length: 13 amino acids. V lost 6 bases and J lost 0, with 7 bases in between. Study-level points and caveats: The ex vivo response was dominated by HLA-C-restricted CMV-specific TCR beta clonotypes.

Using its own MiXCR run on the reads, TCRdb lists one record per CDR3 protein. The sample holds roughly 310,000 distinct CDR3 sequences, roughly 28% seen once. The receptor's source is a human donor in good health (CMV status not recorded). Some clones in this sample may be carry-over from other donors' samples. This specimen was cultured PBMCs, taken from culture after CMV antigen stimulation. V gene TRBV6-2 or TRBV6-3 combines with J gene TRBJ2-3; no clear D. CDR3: CASRLASTDTQYF. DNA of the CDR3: TGTGCCAGCAGGCTCGCGAGCACAGATACGCAGTATTTT.